These 30 T cell receptor beta chains came from one sample sequenced in a study of CD8+CD57+ T cells in acquired aplastic anemia. TCR beta VDJ and CDR3 were profiled, and genomic DNA was the template. In TCRdb, the reads were re-called with MiXCR into one record per CDR3 protein. The sample has 50,000 to 70,000 distinct CDR3 sequences, 50% to 70% seen once. Sequenced: sorted CD4+, CD8+, or CD8+CD57+ T cells (not recorded which) from PBMCs. These receptor sequences come from a human donor in good health, serving as a control.

This clonotype was observed at least ten times. The chain links TRBV3-1 to TRBJ2-1, with 12 bases aligning to TRBD1. V lost 0 bases and J lost 2; bases outside the gene matches: 5. The CDR3 has 18 residues. Per germline, CDR1 LGHDT and CDR2 YNNKEL (reference sequence). The CDR3 reads CASSQDFGTGGTYNEQFF. The CDR3 region has the DNA TGTGCCAGCAGCCAAGATTTTGGGACAGGGGGCACCTACAATGAGCAGTTCTTC.

The gene calls are TRBV29-1 and TRBJ2-3; unclear D gene. Trimming shortened V by 4 bases and J by 1 base, and 6 bases separated the two germline ends. Germline CDR1 SQVTM, CDR2 ANQGSEA. CDR3 size: 12 residues. This CDR3 reads CSVGLGTDTQYF. CDR3 coding DNA: TGCAGCGTTGGGCTAGGCACAGATACGCAGTATTTT.

The J gene is TRBJ2-2, the V gene TRBV9; D not certain. The V gene's germline CDR1 is SGDLS and CDR2 YYNGEE. The V end was cut by 3 bases, the J end by 9 bases, with 0 bases between. The CDR3 has 9 amino acids. CDR3: CASSGELFF. In DNA, the CDR3 is TGTGCCAGCAGCGGGGAGCTGTTTTTT.

There are many counts of this clonotype. This chain connects TRBV6-4 to TRBJ1-2; unclear D gene. CDR1 MRHNA and CDR2 SNTAGT come from the germline V gene. V was pared by 0 bases and J by 4 bases, with 15 bases between. The CDR3 is 16 residues long. The chain's CDR3 is CASSDSAGRGGYGYTF. In DNA form, the CDR3 reads TGTGCCAGCAGTGACTCAGCGGGGAGAGGTGGCTATGGCTACACCTTC.

The gene calls are TRBV7-9 and TRBJ2-7; D perhaps matches TRBD2 (6 bases). V dropped 2 bases and J dropped 4 bases, with 12 bases sitting between them. The V gene's germline CDR1 is SEHNR and CDR2 FQNEAQ (reference sequence). This CDR3 contains 14 residues. CDR3 in amino acids: CASSLPGEWYEQYF. As DNA, the CDR3 is TGTGCCAGCAGCTTACCGGGAGAGTGGTACGAGCAGTACTTC. The full variable domain, completed using reference TRBV7-9 and TRBJ2-7, is DTGVSQNPRHKITKRGQNVTFRCDPISEHNRLYWYRQTLGQGPEFLTYFQNEAQLEKSRLLSDRFSAERPKGSFSTLEIQRTEQGDSAMYLCASSLPGEWYEQYFGPGTRLTVT.

The chain combines TRBV10-3 with TRBJ1-1, with TRBD1 matching 8 bases. With 0 bases clipped from V and 5 bases from J, the junction kept 11 bases outside the gene matches. The length of the CDR3 is 17 residues. Germline loops: CDR1 ENHRY, CDR2 SYGVKD. The CDR3 region is CAISESPGQGGRTEAFF. In DNA, the CDR3 is TGTGCCATCAGTGAGTCGCCCGGACAGGGAGGAAGGACTGAAGCTTTCTTT.

The J gene is TRBJ1-1, the V gene TRBV12-5, with D perhaps matching TRBD1 (6 bases). Trimming stripped 7 bases from V and 4 bases from J, with 13 bases between. CDR1 LGHNT and CDR2 FRNRAP come from the germline V gene. The CDR3 consists of 13 residues. DNA of the CDR3: TGTGCTAGTGCCCAAGTACAGGGCACTGAAGCTTTCTTT. As protein: CASAQVQGTEAFF.

The rearrangement joins TRBV19 to TRBJ1-4; D remains unclear. V was pared by 6 bases and J by 8 bases, with 10 bases between. This CDR3 contains 12 residues. CDR1 is LNHDA, CDR2 SQIVND, per germline (reference sequence). CDR3 protein: CASRVIGEKLFF. The CDR3 DNA is TGTGCCAGTAGGGTCATCGGGGAAAAACTGTTTTTT. Drawing the rest from reference TRBV19 and TRBJ1-4, the complete variable domain is DGGITQSPKYLFRKEGQNVTLSCEQNLNHDAMYWYRQDPGQGLRLIYYSQIVNDFQKGDIAEGYSVSREKKESFPLTVTSAQKNPTAFYLCASRVIGEKLFFGSGTQLSVL.

The genes are TRBV7-6 and TRBJ2-1; no clear D. CDR3 length equals 13 residues. Between the trimmed V and J ends, which lost 0 bases and 3 bases, there was a span of 3 bases. CDR1 SGHVS and CDR2 FNYEAQ come from the germline V gene. This CDR3 is CASSLAVYNEQFF. The CDR3 DNA reads TGTGCCAGCAGCTTAGCCGTCTACAATGAGCAGTTCTTC.

This sequence joins TRBV29-1 and TRBJ1-5; D is ambiguous. V gave up 4 bases and J gave up 11 bases, with 12 bases separating them. The CDR3 is 11 amino acids. Germline CDR1 SQVTM, CDR2 ANQGSEA. For the CDR3, the DNA is TGCAGCGTTGTGTGGTTGGGAACCCAGCATTTT. Its protein is CSVVWLGTQHF.

This chain uses TRBV19 with TRBJ2-3, with 7 bases identical to TRBD2. The CDR3 is 14 amino acids. V lost 4 bases to trimming and J lost 4 bases; unmatched junction nucleotides: 5. The germline gives CDR1 LNHDA, CDR2 SQIVND (reference sequence). Here the CDR3 DNA reads TGTGCCAGTAGTACCCGACTAGCACCAGATACGCAGTATTTT. The encoded protein is CASSTRLAPDTQYF. The complete variable domain, with remaining parts taken from reference TRBV19 and TRBJ2-3, reads DGGITQSPKYLFRKEGQNVTLSCEQNLNHDAMYWYRQDPGQGLRLIYYSQIVNDFQKGDIAEGYSVSREKKESFPLTVTSAQKNPTAFYLCASSTRLAPDTQYFGPGTRLTVL.

The chain couples TRBV29-1 to TRBJ2-7, with D unclear. The CDR3 runs 11 residues. The V end was cut by 2 bases, the J end by 3 bases, with 5 bases between. Per germline, CDR1 SQVTM and CDR2 ANQGSEA. The CDR3 DNA sequence: TGCAGCGTTGAATTCGGCTACGAGCAGTACTTC. Protein sequence: CSVEFGYEQYF.

This clonotype was counted ten times or more. V is TRBV6-1 and J is TRBJ2-1, with 8 bases aligning to TRBD2. The germline CDR1 and CDR2 sequences are MNHNS and SASEGT. V gave up 3 bases and J gave up 8 bases; unmatched junction bases: 12. The CDR3 is 16 residues long. CDR3 loop: CASSEEGGLENHEQFF. The DNA for the CDR3 is TGTGCCAGCAGTGAGGAAGGGGGACTAGAGAACCATGAGCAGTTCTTC.

The chain combines TRBV24-1 with TRBJ2-3; 9 bases are a match to TRBD1. V shed 5 bases and J 4 bases; nucleotides not matched to a gene: 12. The CDR3 totals 17 residues. Germline V gives CDR1 KGHDR, CDR2 SFDVKD. In nucleotides, the CDR3 is TGTGCCACCAGTGGCCCGGGACAGGGTCGAGATCCAGATACGCAGTATTTT. It codes for CATSGPGQGRDPDTQYF.

The CDR3 is CASSAGQGETYGSPLHF. CDR3 sequence (DNA): TGCGCCAGCAGCGCGGGACAGGGGGAAACGTATGGTTCACCCCTCCACTTT. This rearrangement joins TRBV5-1 to TRBJ1-6; 11 bases match TRBD1. The CDR3 runs 17 residues. Germline-derived CDR1 and CDR2 are SGHRS and YFSETQ. Trimming took 4 bases from V and 9 from J; bases not matched to a gene: 12.

J is TRBJ1-1 and V is TRBV2; D uncertain. From germline, CDR1 is SNHLY and CDR2 FYNNEI. This CDR3 contains 14 residues. Trimming removed 3 bases at V and 1 base at J, with 9 bases between. The CDR3 DNA reads TGTGCCAGCAGTGATATGACGGCGAACACTGAAGCTTTCTTT. It yields the protein CASSDMTANTEAFF.

The rearrangement joins TRBV19 to TRBJ1-5; maybe TRBD1 (6 bases). CDR1 and CDR2 from the germline V gene are LNHDA and SQIVND (reference sequence). The CDR3 runs 16 residues. Trimming shortened V by 3 bases and J by 0 bases, and 12 bases separated the two germline ends. The CDR3 DNA follows: TGTGCCAGTAGTATGGGAGACAGGTATAGCAATCAGCCCCAGCATTTT. Protein product: CASSMGDRYSNQPQHF.

As to this clonotype: As the CDR3 is not closed by the conserved phenylalanine or tryptophan, this likely results from a read error. The genes are TRBV10-2 and TRBJ2-2; TRBD1 matches 8 bases. J was trimmed by 6 bases and V by 7 bases; bases with no gene match: 10. This CDR3 spans 15 amino acids. The germline CDR1 and CDR2 sequences are WSHSY and SAAADI. CDR3 bases: TGCGCCAGCACCATACGGACAGGGAGGTCCGGGGAGCTGTTTTCT. Its protein is CASTIRTGRSGELFS.

Regarding this clonotype: A read error may be the cause here, since a much bigger clone is one base away. The chain couples TRBV6-1 to TRBJ2-7; TRBD1 matches at 7 bases. The J call may be faulty, since TRBJ1-1 better matches the DNA end. Germline-derived CDR1 and CDR2 are MNHNS and SASEGT. The CDR3 is made up of 14 amino acids. CDR3 sequence: CASSPGGKDTEAFF. For the CDR3, the DNA is TGTGCCAGCAGTCCAGGGGGAAAGGACACTGAAGCTTTCTTT.

The chain has TRBV15 and TRBJ1-3; the D is unclear. Germline V gives CDR1 LNHNV, CDR2 YYDKDF (reference sequence). V shed 5 bases and J shed 0 bases, with 2 bases lying between them. This CDR3 region has 12 residues. The CDR3 region has the DNA TGTGCCACCAGCCGCTCTGGAAACACCATATATTTT. Translated: CATSRSGNTIYF.

This clonotype has a handful of counts. V usage is TRBV19 and J usage is TRBJ2-7, with TRBD2 identical over 9 bases. Looked up from germline, CDR1 is LNHDA and CDR2 is SQIVND (reference sequence). The CDR3 runs to 16 residues. V was pared by 3 bases and J by 4 bases, with 10 bases of the junction left unmatched. CDR3 DNA sequence: TGTGCCAGTAGTATTGGCGGGAGGGCCATTGTATACGAGCAGTACTTC. It codes for CASSIGGRAIVYEQYF.

By sample fraction, this clonotype is medium-sized. The chain carries TRBV10-2 and TRBJ2-7; the match to TRBD2 covers 7 bases. The V gene end was trimmed by 1 base and the J gene end by 4 bases; junction bases not matched to a gene: 10. Germline CDR1 and CDR2: WSHSY and SAAADI. The CDR3 covers 16 residues. CDR3 sequence: CASSELAGAGLYEQYF. In nucleotides, the CDR3 is TGCGCCAGCAGTGAGTTGGCGGGAGCCGGACTTTACGAGCAGTACTTC.

The CDR3 bases are TGTGCCAGCAGTTACTCGATGACAGGGTATGATACGCAGTATTTT. As protein: CASSYSMTGYDTQYF. The chain joins TRBV6-5 to TRBJ2-3, with 7 nucleotides matching TRBD1. Germline V CDR1 and CDR2: MNHEY, SVGAGI. The CDR3 loop spans 15 amino acids. V dropped 0 bases and J dropped 6; count of bases not matched to a gene: 6.

This clonotype has at least ten counts. This chain uses TRBV27 with TRBJ2-1; D is undetermined. Trimming cost V 5 bases and J 0 bases, with 8 bases left between them. CDR3 length: 14 amino acids. Germline values: CDR1 MNHEY, CDR2 SMNVEV (reference sequence). This CDR3 reads CASSPRSSYNEQFF. CDR3 bases: TGTGCCAGCAGTCCCCGGAGCTCCTACAATGAGCAGTTCTTC.

This clonotype has a handful of counts. The V gene is TRBV7-6, the J gene TRBJ2-3; D not certain. Germline CDR1 is SGHVS and CDR2 is FNYEAQ. With 5 bases removed from V and 0 bases from J, the gap between germline ends came to 6 bases. The CDR3 runs to 13 residues. The CDR3 spells CASSQISTDTQYF. CDR3 bases: TGTGCCAGCAGCCAGATTAGCACAGATACGCAGTATTTT.

The genes are TRBV24-1 and TRBJ1-6; D remains unclear. Germline V gene lookup returns CDR1 KGHDR and CDR2 SFDVKD. The CDR3 is 14 amino acids. The V end lost 3 bases, the J end lost 7 bases, and 9 bases lay between the germline ends. The CDR3 protein is CATSDGSPNSPLHF. The CDR3 DNA is TGTGCCACCAGTGATGGCAGTCCAAATTCACCCCTCCACTTT.

This chain uses TRBV10-3 with TRBJ2-7, with 9 bases that match TRBD1. CDR3 size: 15 residues. The junction had 7 bases not matched to a gene; V was cut back by 2 bases and J by 5 bases. CDR1 and CDR2 from the germline V gene are ENHRY and SYGVKD. This CDR3 is CAISERGQGPHEQYF. CDR3 nucleotides: TGTGCCATCAGTGAGAGGGGACAGGGACCCCACGAGCAGTACTTC.

The CDR3 protein is CASSTRDREETQYF. The CDR3 DNA sequence: TGTGCCAGCAGCACAAGGGACAGGGAGGAGACCCAGTACTTC. The chain recombines TRBV11-3 with TRBJ2-5, with 9 bases that match TRBD1. The CDR3 sequence is 14 residues long. Germline lookup yields CDR1 SGHNT and CDR2 YENEEA. With V trimmed by 5 bases and J by 5 bases, 6 bases remained unmatched.

The chain employs TRBV4-1 and TRBJ2-7, with a weak D call TRBD2 (6 bases). This CDR3 spans 13 amino acids. The germline V gene encodes CDR1 MGHRA and CDR2 YSYEKL. The V end lost 6 bases, the J end lost 2 bases, and 11 bases lay between the germline ends. CDR3 sequence (DNA): TGCGCCAGCAGTCCGGGGGTAACCTACGAGCAGTACTTC. This codes for CASSPGVTYEQYF.

This clonotype has a count of ten or more. The chain combines TRBV6-5 with TRBJ1-1; 7 bases match TRBD1. Losses at the gene ends were 2 bases for V and 2 bases for J; bases not matched to a gene: 5. Germline V lookup: CDR1 MNHEY, CDR2 SVGAGI. The CDR3 runs to 15 residues. Here the CDR3 DNA reads TGTGCCAGCAGTTACACGGGACAGCCCAACACTGAAGCTTTCTTT. This codes for CASSYTGQPNTEAFF.